This is a list of T cell receptor beta chains from one sample in a study of blood T cell repertoires in COVID-19. Some clones are missing from TCRdb's copy, which holds only in-frame ones; the method was immunoSEQ multiplex PCR. The sample records more than 140,000 clones, approximately 86% being singletons. Sample: peripheral blood. The receptors were gathered from a woman aged 55-70 years with acute or convalescent COVID-19. Each CDR3 is given with its conserved first and last residue. A D gene is named only where the DNA matches it firmly. The size of a clone is reported for some rows only, either as once, few or many, or as a class for expanded clones.

V: TRBV5-4; size: NA; J: TRBJ2-1; D: TRBD2; CDR3: CASKPGGSYNEQFF; DNA: TGTGCCAGCAAACCGGGAGGCTCCTACAATGAGCAGTTCTTC
V: TRBV6-1; size: NA; J: TRBJ1-3; D: NA; CDR3: CASSESNSFGNTIYF; DNA: TGTGCCAGCAGTGAAAGCAACAGCTTTGGAAACACCATATATTTT
V: TRBV4-1; size: NA; J: TRBJ2-3; D: NA; CDR3: CASSQEAHRPTDTQYF; DNA: TGCGCCAGCAGCCAAGAAGCCCACAGACCCACAGATACGCAGTATTTT
V: TRBV30; size: NA; J: TRBJ2-2; D: TRBD1; CDR3: CAWTGGQANTGELFF; DNA: TGTGCCTGGACCGGGGGACAGGCGAACACCGGGGAGCTGTTTTTT
V: TRBV3-1/TRBV3-2; size: NA; J: TRBJ1-5; D: TRBD1; CDR3: CASSQGTGGYVNQPQHF; DNA: TGTGCCAGCAGCCAAGGGACAGGGGGCTATGTCAATCAGCCCCAGCATTTT
V: TRBV7-2; size: NA; J: TRBJ1-4; D: NA; CDR3: CASSSRGEKLFF; DNA: TGTGCCAGCAGCAGTCGCGGCGAAAAACTGTTTTTT
V: TRBV4-3; size: NA; J: TRBJ2-3; D: NA; CDR3: CASSQDPGYTDTQYF; DNA: TGCGCCAGCAGCCAAGATCCGGGGTACACAGATACGCAGTATTTT
V: TRBV3-1/TRBV3-2; size: NA; J: TRBJ2-5; D: NA; CDR3: CASSQDGVETQYF; DNA: TGTGCCAGCAGCCAAGACGGGGTTGAGACCCAGTACTTC
V: TRBV6-5; size: once; J: TRBJ2-5; D: TRBD1; CDR3: CASSGQGPETQYF; DNA: TGTGCCAGCAGCGGACAGGGGCCCGAGACCCAGTACTTC
V: TRBV28; size: NA; J: TRBJ2-1; D: TRBD2; CDR3: CASSWGTSGSYNEQFF; DNA: TGTGCCAGCAGTTGGGGCACTAGCGGTTCCTACAATGAGCAGTTCTTC
V: TRBV11-2; size: NA; J: TRBJ1-3; D: NA; CDR3: CASSLSSGRNTIYF; DNA: TGTGCCAGCAGCTTATCTTCGGGTAGGAACACCATATATTTT
V: TRBV11-3; size: NA; J: TRBJ2-2; D: TRBD2; CDR3: CASSYRLAGNTGELFF; DNA: TGTGCCAGCAGCTATAGACTAGCGGGGAACACCGGGGAGCTGTTTTTT
V: TRBV6-5; size: NA; J: TRBJ2-7; D: NA; CDR3: CASSYDRRSYEQYF; DNA: TGTGCCAGCAGTTACGACAGGCGATCCTACGAGCAGTACTTC
V: TRBV10-2; size: NA; J: TRBJ1-1; D: TRBD1; CDR3: CASSPQGARGSEAFF; DNA: TGCGCCAGCAGTCCCCAGGGGGCTAGGGGAAGTGAAGCTTTCTTT
V: TRBV4-1; size: NA; J: TRBJ1-2; D: NA; CDR3: CASSQDHSGYTF; DNA: TGCGCCAGCAGCCAAGATCATAGCGGCTACACCTTC
V: TRBV5-4; size: NA; J: TRBJ2-5; D: TRBD2; CDR3: CASSLRLAGEETQYF; DNA: TGTGCCAGCAGCCTTCGACTAGCGGGGGAAGAGACCCAGTACTTC
V: TRBV19; size: NA; J: TRBJ2-7; D: TRBD1; CDR3: CASSISWGQGPVEQYF; DNA: TGTGCCAGTAGTATATCGTGGGGACAGGGGCCGGTCGAGCAGTACTTC
V: TRBV9; size: NA; J: TRBJ1-1; D: NA; CDR3: CASSLTVGAMVAAEAFF; DNA: TGTGCCAGCAGCCTGACAGTGGGGGCGATGGTTGCGGCTGAAGCTTTCTTT
V: TRBV9; size: NA; J: TRBJ2-1; D: TRBD2; CDR3: CASSVAGGGAREQFF; DNA: TGTGCCAGCAGCGTCGCCGGCGGGGGGGCCCGTGAGCAGTTCTTC
V: TRBV30; size: once; J: TRBJ2-3; D: NA; CDR3: CAWSVSVRGDTQYF; DNA: TGTGCCTGGAGTGTATCCGTACGGGGAGATACGCAGTATTTT
V: TRBV15; size: once; J: TRBJ2-1; D: NA; CDR3: CATSRDEGGEQFF; DNA: TGTGCCACCAGCAGAGATGAGGGCGGTGAGCAGTTCTTC
V: TRBV5-6; size: NA; J: TRBJ2-3; D: NA; CDR3: CASSLAGGDTQYF; DNA: TGTGCCAGCAGCTTGGCCGGGGGAGATACGCAGTATTTT
V: TRBV7-3; size: once; J: TRBJ2-1; D: TRBD2; CDR3: CASSLGLGGTYNEQFF; DNA: TGTGCCAGCAGCTTAGGTTTGGGGGGGACCTACAATGAGCAGTTCTTC
V: TRBV5-5; size: NA; J: TRBJ2-3; D: TRBD1; CDR3: CASSLFMRGRIGTDTQYF; DNA: TGTGCCAGCAGCTTATTCATGAGGGGGCGAATAGGCACAGATACGCAGTATTTT
V: TRBV5-4; size: NA; J: TRBJ2-1; D: TRBD2; CDR3: CASSLKTGLAGVWFF; DNA: TGTGCCAGCAGCTTGAAGACCGGACTAGCGGGGGTATGGTTCTTC
V: TRBV6-1; size: NA; J: TRBJ2-5; D: TRBD1; CDR3: CASSGRDRGRWETQYF; DNA: TGTGCCAGCAGTGGCCGGGACAGGGGGCGTTGGGAGACCCAGTACTTC
V: TRBV19; size: NA; J: TRBJ1-1; D: NA; CDR3: CASSAGTPNTEAFF; DNA: TGTGCCAGTAGCGCCGGGACACCTAACACTGAAGCTTTCTTT
V: TRBV27; size: NA; J: TRBJ1-6; D: NA; CDR3: CASSLSGVLVSPLHF; DNA: TGTGCCAGCAGTTTATCCGGGGTATTGGTTTCACCCCTCCACTTT
V: TRBV5-1; size: NA; J: TRBJ1-2; D: TRBD1; CDR3: CASSSTWTGGYGYTF; DNA: TGCGCCAGCAGCTCGACCTGGACAGGTGGCTATGGCTACACCTTC
V: TRBV27; size: NA; J: TRBJ2-6; D: TRBD1; CDR3: CASTYHRGTGANVLTF; DNA: TGTGCCAGCACGTACCACAGGGGAACTGGGGCCAACGTCCTGACTTTC
V: TRBV30; size: NA; J: TRBJ1-3; D: NA; CDR3: CAWSVSRTPASGNTIYF; DNA: TGTGCCTGGAGTGTTTCCCGGACACCCGCCTCTGGAAACACCATATATTTT
V: TRBV10-1; size: NA; J: TRBJ2-7; D: NA; CDR3: CASSEGPLLSYEQYF; DNA: TGCGCCAGCAGTGAGGGTCCGTTACTCTCCTACGAGCAGTACTTC
V: TRBV19; size: NA; J: TRBJ2-7; D: TRBD1; CDR3: CASSRTGSYEQYF; DNA: TGTGCCAGTAGCAGGACAGGGTCCTACGAGCAGTACTTC
V: TRBV7-9; size: few; J: TRBJ1-1; D: NA; CDR3: CASSAPGANTEAFF; DNA: TGTGCCAGCAGCGCTCCAGGGGCTAACACTGAAGCTTTCTTT
V: TRBV4-1; size: NA; J: TRBJ2-7; D: NA; CDR3: CASSQGAGAPYEQYF; DNA: TGCGCCAGCAGCCAAGGCGCGGGGGCCCCCTACGAGCAGTACTTC
V: TRBV11-2; size: NA; J: TRBJ2-7; D: NA; CDR3: CASSPVAGADYEQYF; DNA: TGTGCCAGCAGCCCGGTCGCGGGGGCGGACTACGAGCAGTACTTC